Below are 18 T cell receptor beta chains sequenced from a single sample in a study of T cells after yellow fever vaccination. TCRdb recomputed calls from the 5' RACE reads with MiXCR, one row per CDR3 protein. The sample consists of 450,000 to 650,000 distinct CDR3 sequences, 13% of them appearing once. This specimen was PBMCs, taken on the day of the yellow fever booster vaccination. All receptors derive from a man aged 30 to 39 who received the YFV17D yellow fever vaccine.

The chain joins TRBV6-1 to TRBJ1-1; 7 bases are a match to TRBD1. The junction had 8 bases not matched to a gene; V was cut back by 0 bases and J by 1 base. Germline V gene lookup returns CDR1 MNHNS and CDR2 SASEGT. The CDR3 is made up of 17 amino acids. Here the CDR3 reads CASSEATTGVGNTEAFF. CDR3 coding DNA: TGTGCCAGCAGTGAAGCAACCACAGGGGTTGGGAACACTGAAGCTTTCTTT.

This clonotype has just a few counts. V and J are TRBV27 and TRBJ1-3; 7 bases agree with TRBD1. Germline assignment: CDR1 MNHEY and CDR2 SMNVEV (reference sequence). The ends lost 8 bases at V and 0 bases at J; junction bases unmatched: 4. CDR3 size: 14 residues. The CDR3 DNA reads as TGTGCCAGCGCCAGGGGGATCTCTGGAAACACCATATATTTT. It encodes CASARGISGNTIYF.

The CDR3, as DNA: TGTGCCAGCAGTTTACAGTTACAGCCCCAGCATTTT. Encoded protein: CASSLQLQPQHF. The chain links TRBV12-3 or TRBV12-4 to TRBJ1-5; D uncertain. Trimming cost V 2 bases and J 7 bases, with 6 bases left between them. The CDR3 contains 12 residues.

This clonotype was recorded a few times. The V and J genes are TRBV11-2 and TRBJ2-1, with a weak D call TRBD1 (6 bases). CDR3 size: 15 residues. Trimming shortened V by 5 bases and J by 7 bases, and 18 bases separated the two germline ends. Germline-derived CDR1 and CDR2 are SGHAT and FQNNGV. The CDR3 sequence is CASSILRGLGNEQFF. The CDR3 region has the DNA TGTGCCAGCAGCATACTCAGGGGTCTCGGGAATGAGCAGTTCTTC.

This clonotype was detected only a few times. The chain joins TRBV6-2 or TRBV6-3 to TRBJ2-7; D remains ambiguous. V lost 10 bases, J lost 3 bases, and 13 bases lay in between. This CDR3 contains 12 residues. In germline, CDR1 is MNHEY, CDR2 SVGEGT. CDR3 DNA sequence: TGTGCCACCCGCCAGGTTGGCTACGAGCAGTACTTC. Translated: CATRQVGYEQYF.

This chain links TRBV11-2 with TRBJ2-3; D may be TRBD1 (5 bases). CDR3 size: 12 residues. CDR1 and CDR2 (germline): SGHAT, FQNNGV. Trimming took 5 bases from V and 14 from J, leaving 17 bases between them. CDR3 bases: TGTGCCAGCAGCGCAGGGATCACAGATACGTATTTT. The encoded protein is CASSAGITDTYF.

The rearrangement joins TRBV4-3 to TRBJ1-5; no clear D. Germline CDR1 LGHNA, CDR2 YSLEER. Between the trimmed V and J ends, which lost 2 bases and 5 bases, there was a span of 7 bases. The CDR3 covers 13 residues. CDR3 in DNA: TGCGCCAGCAGCCAAACTACAGATCAGCCCCAGCATTTT. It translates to CASSQTTDQPQHF.

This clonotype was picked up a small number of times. The CDR3 nucleotides read TGTGCCAGCAGTGGCACTAGCGGAGACTACGAGCAGTACTTC. Translation: CASSGTSGDYEQYF. This chain connects TRBV6-2 or TRBV6-3 to TRBJ2-7; 8 nucleotides align to TRBD2. The J segment lost 3 bases and the V segment lost 5 bases, leaving 6 bases of the junction unmatched. From germline, CDR1 is MNHEY and CDR2 SVGEGT. The length of the CDR3 is 14 residues.

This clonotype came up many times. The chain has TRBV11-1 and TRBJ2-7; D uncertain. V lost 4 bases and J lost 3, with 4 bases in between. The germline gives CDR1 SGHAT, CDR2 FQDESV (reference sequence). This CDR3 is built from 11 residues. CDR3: CASSYYYEQYF. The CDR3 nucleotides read TGTGCCAGCAGCTACTACTACGAGCAGTACTTC.

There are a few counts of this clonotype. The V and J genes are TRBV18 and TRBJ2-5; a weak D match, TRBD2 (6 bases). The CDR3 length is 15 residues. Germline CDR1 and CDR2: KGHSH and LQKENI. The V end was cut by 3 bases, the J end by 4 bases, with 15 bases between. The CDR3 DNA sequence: TGTGCCAGCTCACCTCGAAGGGGAGGAGGAGAGACCCAGTACTTC. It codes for CASSPRRGGGETQYF.

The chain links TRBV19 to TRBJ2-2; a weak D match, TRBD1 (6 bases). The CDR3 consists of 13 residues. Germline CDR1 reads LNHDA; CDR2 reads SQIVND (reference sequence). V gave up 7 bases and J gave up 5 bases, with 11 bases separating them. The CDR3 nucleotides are TGTGCCAGTACCGAACAGGGAACCGGGGAGCTGTTTTTT. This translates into CASTEQGTGELFF.

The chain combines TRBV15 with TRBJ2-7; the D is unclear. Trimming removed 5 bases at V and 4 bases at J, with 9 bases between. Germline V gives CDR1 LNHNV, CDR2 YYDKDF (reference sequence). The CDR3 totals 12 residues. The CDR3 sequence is CATSGDLYEQYF. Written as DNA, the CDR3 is TGTGCCACCAGCGGTGACTTATACGAGCAGTACTTC.

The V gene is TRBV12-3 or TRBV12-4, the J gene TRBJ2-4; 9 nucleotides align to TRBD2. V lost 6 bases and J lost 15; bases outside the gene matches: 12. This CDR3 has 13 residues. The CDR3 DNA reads TGTGCCAGCAGCGGGGACAGACTAGCGGCCCGGTACTTC. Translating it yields CASSGDRLAARYF.

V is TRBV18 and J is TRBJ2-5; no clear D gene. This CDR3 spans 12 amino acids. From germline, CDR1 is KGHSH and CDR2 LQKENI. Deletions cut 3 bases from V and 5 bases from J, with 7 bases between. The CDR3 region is CASSPTAETQYF. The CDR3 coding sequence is TGTGCCAGCTCACCGACGGCCGAGACCCAGTACTTC.

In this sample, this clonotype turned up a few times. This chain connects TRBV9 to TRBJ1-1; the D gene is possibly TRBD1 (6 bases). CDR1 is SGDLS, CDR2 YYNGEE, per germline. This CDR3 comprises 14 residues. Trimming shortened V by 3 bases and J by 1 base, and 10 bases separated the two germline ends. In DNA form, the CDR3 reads TGTGCCAGCAGCGAGAGGGGGGGGAACACTGAAGCTTTCTTT. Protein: CASSERGGNTEAFF.

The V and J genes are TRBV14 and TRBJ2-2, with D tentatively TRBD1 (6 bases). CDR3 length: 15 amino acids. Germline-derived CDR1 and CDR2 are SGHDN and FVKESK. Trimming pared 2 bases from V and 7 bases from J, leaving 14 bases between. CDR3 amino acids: CASSQRQGIDGELFF. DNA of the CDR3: TGTGCCAGCAGCCAAAGGCAGGGGATTGACGGGGAGCTGTTTTTT.

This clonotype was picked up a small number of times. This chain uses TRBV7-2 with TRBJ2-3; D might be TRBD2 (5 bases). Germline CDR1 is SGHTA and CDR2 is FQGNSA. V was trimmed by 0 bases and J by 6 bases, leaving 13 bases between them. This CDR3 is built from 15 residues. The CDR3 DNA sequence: TGTGCCAGCAGCTTAGCGCCGGGAAGTGCCGATACGCAGTATTTT. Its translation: CASSLAPGSADTQYF.

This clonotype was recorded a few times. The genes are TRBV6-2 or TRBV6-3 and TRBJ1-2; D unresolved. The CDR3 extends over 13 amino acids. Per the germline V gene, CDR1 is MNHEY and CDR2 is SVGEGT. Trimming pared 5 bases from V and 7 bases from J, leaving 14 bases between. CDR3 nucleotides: TGTGCCAGCAGTCCGGGTCCAATCGGTGGCTACACCTTC. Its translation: CASSPGPIGGYTF.